Each of the 32 T cell receptor beta chains below was sequenced from the same sample in a study of blood T cell repertoires in COVID-19. This table comes from immunoSEQ multiplex PCR, and its TCRdb copy is limited to in-frame clones, with some not included. The table records about 400,000 clones, around 86% of them present only once. The sequenced sample was peripheral blood. All receptors derive from a human donor in a cohort sampled during active COVID-19.

This chain joins TRBV7-9 and TRBJ2-1, with TRBD2 as a possible D gene (6 bases). The CDR3 runs 18 residues. V gave up 7 bases and J gave up 3 bases, with 25 bases separating them. Germline-derived CDR1 and CDR2 are SEHNR and FQNEAQ (reference sequence). DNA of the CDR3: TGTGCCAGCACCGGGCTCCGGAGGGAGAAAACCGGCTACAATGAGCAGTTCTTC. Residues: CASTGLRREKTGYNEQFF.

This clone was seen once. The rearrangement links TRBV6-5 to TRBJ2-1; maybe TRBD1 (6 bases). This CDR3 spans 12 amino acids. Germline V lookup: CDR1 MNHEY, CDR2 SVGAGI. V was shortened by 7 bases and J by 10 bases, with 14 bases between the two germline ends. Here the CDR3 reads CASILQGGEQFF. The DNA for the CDR3 is TGTGCCAGCATTCTACAGGGTGGGGAGCAGTTCTTC.

The chain joins TRBV7-9 to TRBJ1-4; 8 positions match TRBD1. V shed 5 bases and J 0 bases; nucleotides not matched to a gene: 2. This CDR3 is 15 amino acids long. CDR1 is SEHNR, CDR2 FQNEAQ, per germline (reference sequence). CDR3 in amino acids: CASSQGATTNEKLFF. DNA for the CDR3: TGTGCCAGCAGCCAGGGGGCTACAACTAATGAAAAACTGTTTTTT.

This clone is a singleton in its sample. The chain links TRBV15 to TRBJ2-2; 9 bases agree with TRBD1. J was trimmed by 6 bases and V by 0 bases; bases with no gene match: 11. Germline V gene data show CDR1 as LNHNV and CDR2 as YYDKDF (reference sequence). The CDR3 loop spans 18 amino acids. CDR3 sequence (DNA): TGTGCCACCAGCAGAGATGACTTCGGACAGGGGTTTGCCGGGGAGCTGTTTTTT. It is translated as CATSRDDFGQGFAGELFF.

The rearrangement uses TRBV5-1 and TRBJ1-6, with 11 bases fitting TRBD1. The CDR3 is made up of 17 amino acids. Germline CDR1 SGHRS, CDR2 YFSETQ. After removal of 0 bases from V and 6 bases from J, the junction contained 5 bases not matched to a gene. The CDR3 DNA is TGCGCCAGCAGCTTGGCCTTAGGGACAGGGGGTAATTCACCCCTCCACTTT. This codes for CASSLALGTGGNSPLHF.

This chain uses TRBV4-1 with TRBJ2-1; 8 nucleotides agree with TRBD1. CDR3 size: 17 residues. CDR1 and CDR2 from the germline V gene are MGHRA and YSYEKL. J gave up 7 bases and V 2 bases, and 13 bases lay outside the gene matches. CDR3 bases: TGCGCCAGCAGCCAATCCCTCCGGGACAGGTCTGGGAATGAGCAGTTCTTC. It encodes CASSQSLRDRSGNEQFF.

This chain joins TRBV5-6 and TRBJ1-1, with D possibly matching TRBD1 (5 bases). Germline V gene sequence: CDR1 SGHDT, CDR2 YYEEEE. V lost 4 bases to trimming and J lost 3 bases, with 10 bases between them. The CDR3 length is 13 residues. CDR3 sequence: CASSRGIDTEAFF. CDR3 nucleotides: TGTGCCAGCAGCCGGGGGATCGACACTGAAGCTTTCTTT. Looking up the rest from reference TRBV5-6 and TRBJ1-1 gives the full variable domain: DAGVTQSPTHLIKTRGQQVTLRCSPKSGHDTVSWYQQALGQGPQFIFQYYEEEERQRGNFPDRFSGHQFPNYSSELNVNALLLGDSALYLCASSRGIDTEAFFGQGTRLTVV.

This sequence joins TRBV24-1 and TRBJ2-1; 7 positions match TRBD2. CDR3 length: 18 residues. With V trimmed by 5 bases and J by 0 bases, 12 bases remained unmatched. Germline V gene sequence: CDR1 KGHDR, CDR2 SFDVKD. CDR3 in DNA: TGTGCCACCAGTGGTAATAGCGGGTTGGTTTCCTCCTACAATGAGCAGTTCTTC. Protein sequence: CATSGNSGLVSSYNEQFF.

V is TRBV12-5 and J is TRBJ1-4, with TRBD1 matching 8 bases. Germline CDR1 and CDR2: LGHNT and FRNRAP. The trim removed 1 base at V and 6 bases at J, leaving 1 base unmatched. CDR3 length: 14 amino acids. CDR3 bases: TGTGCTAGTGGTTTGGGGACAGGGTATGAAAAACTGTTTTTT. This sequence encodes CASGLGTGYEKLFF.

This clone was observed a single time. The CDR3 DNA is TGTGCCAGCAGTTTTCGGGACTACGAGCAGTACTTC. It specifies CASSFRDYEQYF. J is TRBJ2-7 and V is TRBV28; D is possibly TRBD2 (5 bases). The germline CDR1 and CDR2 sequences are MDHEN and SYDVKM. The CDR3 contains 12 residues. Trimming pared 3 bases from V and 3 bases from J, leaving 6 bases between.

V usage is TRBV28 and J usage is TRBJ2-2, with D possibly matching TRBD1 (5 bases). The CDR3 spans 15 residues. The ends were cut back, 3 bases at V and 6 bases at J, with 14 bases in the middle. Germline assignment: CDR1 MDHEN and CDR2 SYDVKM. The CDR3 here is CASSFQGIWAGELFF. CDR3 coding DNA: TGTGCCAGCAGTTTTCAGGGAATATGGGCCGGGGAGCTGTTTTTT.

V usage is TRBV2 and J usage is TRBJ1-2, with 12 bases that match TRBD1. Per germline, CDR1 SNHLY and CDR2 FYNNEI. The ends lost 7 bases at V and 9 bases at J; junction bases unmatched: 6. This CDR3 is 13 amino acids long. CDR3 amino acids: CASTGTGGLSYTF. CDR3 DNA: TGTGCCAGCACGGGGACAGGGGGCTTGAGCTACACCTTC.

The CDR3 sequence: CSVTTGGGQPQHF. In nucleotides, the CDR3 is TGCAGCGTTACTACAGGGGGCGGTCAGCCCCAGCATTTT. The V gene is TRBV29-1, the J gene TRBJ1-5, with 9 positions matching TRBD1. The CDR3 runs 13 residues. The V gene's germline CDR1 is SQVTM and CDR2 ANQGSEA. V was clipped by 5 bases and J by 6 bases; unmatched bases: 5.

V gene TRBV7-9 combines with J gene TRBJ2-6, with D unresolved. Trimming removed 2 bases from V and 0 bases from J, with 14 bases in between. In germline, CDR1 is SEHNR, CDR2 FQNEAQ (reference sequence). The CDR3 totals 18 residues. CDR3 protein: CASSLPNLGSSGANVLTF. CDR3 in DNA: TGTGCCAGCAGCTTACCAAACCTGGGCAGCTCTGGGGCCAACGTCCTGACTTTC.

There are a few counts of this clone. The sample contains more than one DNA sequence encoding this CDR3. The chain carries TRBV12-3 or TRBV12-4 and TRBJ1-1, with D unresolved. CDR3 length: 13 residues. V was trimmed by 6 bases and J by 1 base, leaving 9 bases between them. The DNA of the CDR3 is TGTGCCAGCAGCTTTACAGAGAACACTGAAGCTTTCTTT. Its translation: CASSFTENTEAFF.

The rearrangement joins TRBV28 to TRBJ2-1, with 8 nucleotides matching TRBD1. The CDR3 covers 15 residues. After removal of 4 bases from V and 2 bases from J, the junction contained 4 bases not matched to a gene. Germline CDR1 reads MDHEN; CDR2 reads SYDVKM. The CDR3 DNA reads TGTGCCAGCAGTTCCGACAGGGGAACCTACAATGAGCAGTTCTTC. Protein sequence: CASSSDRGTYNEQFF.

The genes are TRBV14 and TRBJ1-5; tentative D call: TRBD1 (6 bases). CDR3 length equals 15 residues. Looked up from germline, CDR1 is SGHDN and CDR2 is FVKESK. The V end was cut by 3 bases, the J end by 5 bases, with 14 bases between. The CDR3 reads CASSHFTDSYQPQHF. The CDR3, as DNA: TGTGCCAGCAGCCATTTTACGGACAGTTATCAGCCCCAGCATTTT. Full variable domain (missing parts from reference TRBV14 and TRBJ1-5): EAGVTQFPSHSVIEKGQTVTLRCDPISGHDNLYWYRRVMGKEIKFLLHFVKESKQDESGMPNNRFLAERTGGTYSTLKVQPAELEDSGVYFCASSHFTDSYQPQHFGDGTRLSIL.

The V call is TRBV5-1, the J call TRBJ1-6, with D maybe TRBD1 (6 bases). This CDR3 region has 14 residues. V was pared by 5 bases and J by 8 bases, with 14 bases between. Germline V gene lookup returns CDR1 SGHRS and CDR2 YFSETQ. The CDR3 loop reads CASRDSEFDSPLHF. In nucleotides, the CDR3 is TGCGCCAGCAGGGACAGTGAGTTCGATTCACCCCTCCACTTT.

The chain uses TRBV28 and TRBJ1-3; D not certain. Trimming took off 10 bases at V and 0 bases at J, with 16 bases between the two ends. The CDR3 has 15 residues. From germline, CDR1 is MDHEN and CDR2 SYDVKM. Here the CDR3 reads CATLEGAASGNTIYF. Here the CDR3 DNA reads TGTGCCACTCTTGAGGGCGCAGCCTCTGGAAACACCATATATTTT.

The gene calls are TRBV29-1 and TRBJ1-1, with unresolved D. Germline V gene sequence: CDR1 SQVTM, CDR2 ANQGSEA. The CDR3 is 13 residues long. The germline V and J ends were trimmed by 4 bases and 1 base, with 10 bases remaining between them. The CDR3: CSVAPGANTEAFF. The CDR3 DNA reads TGCAGCGTTGCACCGGGAGCGAACACTGAAGCTTTCTTT. The full variable domain, in which reference TRBV29-1 and TRBJ1-1 provide the parts outside the CDR3, is SAVISQKPSRDICQRGTSLTIQCQVDSQVTMMFWYRQQPGQSLTLIATANQGSEATYESGFVIDKFPISRPNLTFSTLTVSNMSPEDSSIYLCSVAPGANTEAFFGQGTRLTVV.

The J gene is TRBJ2-7, the V gene TRBV2; D uncertain. This CDR3 comprises 12 residues. Germline values: CDR1 SNHLY, CDR2 FYNNEI. V lost 7 bases to trimming and J lost 0 bases, with 7 bases between them. The chain's CDR3 is CASKASSYEQYF. For the CDR3, the DNA is TGTGCCAGCAAAGCTTCCTCCTACGAGCAGTACTTC.

The chain recombines TRBV19 with TRBJ2-1, with 14 bases matching TRBD2. V dropped 8 bases and J dropped 3; count of bases not matched to a gene: 9. The CDR3 covers 17 residues. Germline CDR1 is LNHDA and CDR2 is SQIVND (reference sequence). DNA of the CDR3: TGTGCCAGTCGGCGACTAGCGGGAGGGGGGGACTACAATGAGCAGTTCTTC. Its protein is CASRRLAGGGDYNEQFF.

The chain joins TRBV13 to TRBJ2-2; 10 positions agree with TRBD2. The CDR3 runs 13 residues. The V gene end was trimmed by 8 bases and the J gene end by 7 bases; junction bases not matched to a gene: 4. Germline-derived CDR1 and CDR2 are PRHDT and FYEKMQ (reference sequence). The CDR3 region is CASRAGGRGELFF. The CDR3 nucleotides are TGTGCCAGCCGAGCGGGAGGGCGCGGGGAGCTGTTTTTT.

The chain combines TRBV9 with TRBJ2-1; 8 nucleotides agree with TRBD2. Germline CDR1 SGDLS, CDR2 YYNGEE. The CDR3 contains 16 residues. V shed 3 bases and J 4 bases; nucleotides not matched to a gene: 9. The DNA of the CDR3 is TGTGCCAGCAGCGCCCGATTAGCGGGACTATACAATGAGCAGTTCTTC. Its translation is CASSARLAGLYNEQFF.

The chain recombines TRBV6-5 with TRBJ1-1; 10 bases are shared with TRBD1. Germline CDR1 and CDR2: MNHEY and SVGAGI. The CDR3 has 15 residues. Unmatched junction bases numbered 7, after V lost 8 bases and J lost 1 base. This CDR3 reads CASGDRGQKNTEAFF. The DNA for the CDR3 is TGTGCCAGCGGCGACAGGGGGCAAAAGAACACTGAAGCTTTCTTT.

This clone was counted once. The chain carries TRBV29-1 and TRBJ2-1, with a tentative D call TRBD2 (6 bases). CDR1 is SQVTM, CDR2 ANQGSEA, per germline. The CDR3 spans 16 residues. The V gene lost 6 bases and the J gene lost 2 bases, with 20 bases spanning the gap. CDR3 protein: CSVRPWDSQAYNEQFF. The CDR3 DNA follows: TGCAGCGTCCGACCGTGGGACTCCCAAGCCTACAATGAGCAGTTCTTC.

The chain joins TRBV6-1 to TRBJ2-7, with 9 bases fitting TRBD1. The germline V gene has CDR1 MNHNS and CDR2 SASEGT. With 4 bases clipped from V and 1 base from J, the junction kept 8 bases outside the gene matches. CDR3 length: 16 amino acids. Written as DNA, the CDR3 is TGTGCCAGCAGTGGACTATACAGGGGGCTGTCCTACGAGCAGTACTTC. Translating it yields CASSGLYRGLSYEQYF.

This clone has only one observation. The DNA for the CDR3 is TGTGCCAGCAGCCTATCGATCGACGGTGAGGAGTACTTC. It translates to CASSLSIDGEEYF. V is TRBV7-2 and J is TRBJ2-7; unclear D gene. Trimming stripped 5 bases from V and 11 bases from J, with 19 bases between. The germline gives CDR1 SGHTA, CDR2 FQGNSA. This CDR3 contains 13 residues.

The genes are TRBV29-1 and TRBJ2-7, with 7 positions matching TRBD1. Germline CDR1 reads SQVTM; CDR2 reads ANQGSEA. Germline trimming cut 6 bases from V and 0 bases from J; bases unmatched to any gene: 5. This CDR3 region has 13 residues. The CDR3 nucleotides read TGCAGCGTATATAACAGGGGCTCCTACGAGCAGTACTTC. Translated, it gives CSVYNRGSYEQYF.

V usage is TRBV6-5 and J usage is TRBJ2-2; TRBD1 might be the D (6 bases). This CDR3 contains 15 residues. V was clipped by 2 bases and J by 7 bases, with 14 bases between them. From germline, CDR1 is MNHEY and CDR2 SVGAGI. CDR3 sequence (DNA): TGTGCCAGCAGTTACGCACAGGGTCGGTACGGGGAGCTGTTTTTT. The encoded protein is CASSYAQGRYGELFF.

CDR3 region: CASRFSRDRSNYGYTF. As DNA, the CDR3 is TGTGCCAGCAGATTCAGCCGGGACAGGAGTAACTATGGCTACACCTTC. The chain has TRBV2 and TRBJ1-2; 8 bases align to TRBD1. The CDR3 has 16 amino acids. J lost 1 base, V lost 6 bases, and 10 bases had no gene match. CDR1 SNHLY and CDR2 FYNNEI come from the germline V gene.

This clone has a count of ten or more. The V call is TRBV3-1 (or the pseudogene TRBV3-2), the J call TRBJ2-7, with D possibly TRBD1 on 5 matching bases. Germline V gene sequence: CDR1 LGHDT, CDR2 YNNKEL (reference sequence). The CDR3 has 18 amino acids. The V gene lost 3 bases and the J gene lost 5 bases, with 26 bases spanning the gap. CDR3: CASSQQLLGLDQGHEQYF. DNA for the CDR3: TGTGCCAGCAGCCAGCAGCTGCTGGGGCTAGACCAAGGACACGAGCAGTACTTC.